This T cell receptor (beta chain) was captured by sequencing in a study of T cell responses to AZD1222 COVID-19 vaccine. Whole-study context: Samples with a second dose at about 4 or about 12 weeks were pooled together.

Trimming pared 6 bases from V and 3 bases from J, leaving 9 bases between. The germline gives CDR1 SGHAT, CDR2 FQNNGV. This CDR3 spans 13 amino acids. General observations from the study: It was only after the peak T cell response that any repertoires were sampled. Spike was spanned by vaccine-associated CD4 TCRs, with dominance at 160-218 and 743-854. The study identified only five or six AZD1222 recipients as seropositive at baseline.

On this clone: What it recognizes is unknown.

Profiling relied on immunoSEQ multiplex PCR, and the TCRdb table lists in-frame clones only, not all of them. This sample has 100,000 to 150,000 clones, with 75% to 95% found just once. The V gene is TRBV11-2, the J gene TRBJ2-1; D unclear. The TCR originated in an adult in good health. The sequences come from peripheral blood, collected on day 0 of AZD1222 vaccination. This chain's CDR3 is CASRGSGYNEQFF. The DNA for the CDR3 is TGTGCCAGCAGAGGGTCCGGCTACAATGAGCAGTTCTTC. Complete variable domain (other parts from reference TRBV11-2 and TRBJ2-1): EAGVAQSPRYKIIEKRQSVAFWCNPISGHATLYWYQQILGQGPKLLIQFQNNGVVDDSQLPKDRFSAERLKGVDSTLKIQPAKLEDSAVYLCASRGSGYNEQFFGPGTRLTVL.